The 22 T cell receptor beta chains below were found in one sample sequenced in a study of T cell clusters in autoimmune cytopenias. One tube held mixed TRB-A and TRB-B primer pools for touch-down PCR. From its re-call of the multiplex PCR reads, TCRdb lists each CDR3 protein once, without DNA. The listing records about 3,100 distinct CDR3 sequences. Roughly 38,000 genome equivalents of blood DNA were amplified for TRB. Sequenced sample: peripheral blood. The origin of the receptors is a human donor with an autoimmune cytopenia or autoimmune hepatitis (not recorded which).

This clonotype is identified as medium-sized from frequency. This chain uses TRBV6-5 with TRBJ1-5; checking the TCRdb D call of TRBD1 is not possible without DNA. Germline loops: CDR1 MNHEY, CDR2 SVGAGI. This CDR3 comprises 12 residues. The CDR3 spells CASRGGNQPQHF.

According to its frequency, this clonotype is medium-sized. The V and J genes are TRBV12-3 or TRBV12-4 and TRBJ2-5; TCRdb names TRBD2, which stays unverified in the absence of DNA. CDR3 length equals 17 residues. The CDR3 loop reads CASSPSWGRAVEETQYF.

This clonotype ranks as medium-sized in terms of frequency. This sequence joins TRBV7-6 and TRBJ2-4; TCRdb lists TRBD2, though no DNA is available to test this call. The CDR3 loop spans 15 amino acids. CDR1 is SGHVS, CDR2 FNYEAQ, per germline. The CDR3 region is CASSLGPGGASIQYF.

This clonotype is identified as medium-sized from frequency. This sequence joins TRBV6-2 or TRBV6-3 and TRBJ2-1; TCRdb's D call, TRBD1, is unchecked because there is no DNA. The CDR3 has 14 residues. Per germline, CDR1 MNHEY and CDR2 SVGEGT. The CDR3 sequence: CASSYRDTYNEQFF.

Frequency places this clonotype as medium-sized. CDR3 loop: CASSIRAGVYNEQFF. The V and J genes are TRBV19 and TRBJ2-1; TCRdb lists TRBD1, though no DNA is available to test this call. The CDR3 has 15 residues. Germline loops: CDR1 LNHDA, CDR2 SQIVND (reference sequence).

J is TRBJ2-3 and V is TRBV5-6; TCRdb indicates TRBD1, and absent DNA this call remains unverified. The CDR3 length is 14 residues. Germline lookup yields CDR1 SGHDT and CDR2 YYEEEE. The CDR3 region is CASSLQGRTDTQYF.

This clonotype is called large (0.1 to 1%) based on its frequency. V usage is TRBV29-1 and J usage is TRBJ2-7; the D call of TRBD1 rests on TCRdb alone, since no DNA is present to check it. CDR3 length: 13 amino acids. CDR1 SQVTM and CDR2 ANQGSEA come from the germline V gene. The CDR3 loop is CSATTGTAYEQYF.

The chain uses TRBV6-6 and TRBJ1-1. The CDR3 consists of 15 residues. The germline V gene has CDR1 MNHNY and CDR2 SVGAGI (reference sequence). The CDR3 loop is CASSEKASMNTEAFF.

This chain joins TRBV6-1 and TRBJ2-2. This CDR3 spans 13 amino acids. The V gene's germline CDR1 is MNHNS and CDR2 SASEGT. This CDR3 reads CASISPESGELFF.

Measured by frequency, this clonotype is medium-sized (0.01 to 0.1%). CDR3 sequence reads: CASTPTASAGELFF. The chain is built from TRBV6-5 and TRBJ2-2. CDR3 length equals 14 residues. The germline V gene has CDR1 MNHEY and CDR2 SVGAGI.

By frequency, this clonotype registers medium-sized. The gene calls are TRBV12-3 or TRBV12-4 and TRBJ2-5. CDR3 length: 11 residues. CDR3 residues: CASSYQETQYF.

This clonotype is labeled medium-sized based on frequency. V usage is TRBV24-1 and J usage is TRBJ2-6; as DNA is missing, the TRBD1 call by TCRdb cannot be tested. The CDR3 is 20 amino acids. Germline-derived CDR1 and CDR2 are KGHDR and SFDVKD. The CDR3 region is CATSNPTGEKGGSGANVLTF.

This sequence joins TRBV11-2 and TRBJ1-1; lacking DNA, the TRBD1 call made by TCRdb goes unchecked. The germline gives CDR1 SGHAT, CDR2 FQNNGV. CDR3 length: 15 amino acids. The CDR3 loop reads CASSVAGQTNTEAFF.

In terms of frequency, this clonotype is medium-sized (0.01 to 0.1%). The V call is TRBV6-4, the J call TRBJ2-1; TCRdb gives TRBD2 as the D gene, but with no DNA this cannot be confirmed. CDR3 length equals 15 residues. CDR1 MRHNA and CDR2 SNTAGT come from the germline V gene. CDR3 region: CASSDSAGGPNEQFF.

The genes are TRBV6-2 or TRBV6-3 and TRBJ1-5. CDR1 is MNHEY and CDR2 is SVGEGT in the germline V gene. CDR3 length: 14 amino acids. CDR3 amino acids: CASSFGGGNQHQHF.

This clonotype shows up as medium-sized by frequency. This CDR3 is CASQGPYEQYF. The V call is TRBV19, the J call TRBJ2-7. The CDR3 is 11 amino acids. CDR1 and CDR2 from the germline V gene are LNHDA and SQIVND (reference sequence).

Measured by frequency, this clonotype is medium-sized. This chain connects TRBV6-5 to TRBJ2-2; TCRdb's D call of TRBD1 is untestable without DNA. This CDR3 has 14 residues. Germline V gene lookup returns CDR1 MNHEY and CDR2 SVGAGI. The CDR3 is CASTLGPNTGELFF.

V and J are TRBV4-2 and TRBJ2-7; checking the TCRdb D call of TRBD2 is not possible without DNA. Germline V lookup: CDR1 LGHNA, CDR2 YNFKEQ. This CDR3 contains 16 residues. CDR3 protein: CASSQDSLAGDNEQYF.

Frequency places this clonotype as medium-sized. The chain joins TRBV6-2 or TRBV6-3 to TRBJ2-7; checking the TCRdb D call of TRBD1 is not possible without DNA. CDR1 is MNHEY, CDR2 SVGEGT, per germline. This CDR3 has 15 residues. CDR3 in amino acids: CASSLLMDTPYEQYF.

According to its frequency, this clonotype is medium-sized (0.01 to 0.1%). The chain joins TRBV6-2 or TRBV6-3 to TRBJ1-5. The CDR3 spans 15 residues. Germline values: CDR1 MNHEY, CDR2 SVGEGT. CDR3 protein: CASSYSRDGNQPQHF.

According to its frequency, this clonotype is medium-sized. The chain links TRBV19 to TRBJ1-1. The CDR3 is 13 amino acids. Germline V lookup: CDR1 LNHDA, CDR2 SQIVND (reference sequence). CDR3 residues: CASSKTENTEAFF.

Frequency places this clonotype as medium-sized. The J gene is TRBJ1-3, the V gene TRBV6-1; the D call of TRBD1 rests on TCRdb alone, since no DNA is present to check it. The CDR3 sequence is 15 residues long. The V gene's germline CDR1 is MNHNS and CDR2 SASEGT. CDR3: CASSQTNRVEVTIYF.